This TCR beta chain was documented in a study of blood T cell repertoires in COVID-19 (dated by TCRdb to about 2020). General notes on the study: Collaborator samples came from the United States, Italy and Spain and covered acute and convalescent phases of COVID-19. The sample metadata nearly always contained a de-identified subject ID, COVID-19 status, age in years and sex. The dataset comprised deeply sampled blood TCRbeta repertoires from subjects exposed to, actively infected with, or recovered from COVID-19. The repertoires were made available in a free public database intended to serve as a resource for research on the immune response to SARS-CoV-2. Where available, HLA class I and class II types were taken from metadata supplied by the sample provider and were not determined by assay-based typing. Samples came from the ongoing ImmuneRACE study (first 160 participants) plus 1,254 subjects from 6 global collaborators. The material from the prospective study consisted of cDNA or gDNA derived from T cells, B-cell-depleted T cells, or PBMCs. The paper's findings and limits, for the study overall: Clinical and demographic metadata were provided uncurated, with the amount varying by source and participant.

The collaborating institutions used their own protocols to collect whole blood in K2EDTA tubes. For TCRbeta analysis, collaborators shipped samples as frozen whole blood, isolated PBMCs, or DNA extracted from either of those sample types. The immunoSEQ Assay, a bias-controlled multiplex PCR, was used to amplify TCRbeta CDR3 regions from genomic DNA. The source study handled its data this way. Nucleated cell counts per sample were estimated from amplification of reference gene primers within the assay. To quantify the absolute abundance of each unique TCRbeta CDR3 rearrangement, sequence reads were collapsed and filtered. Productive Simpson clonality was computed per sample as the square root of Simpson's diversity index over productive rearrangements. In its TCRdb copy, this immuneACCESS table keeps in-frame sequences only and misses some clones. Where compared with another copy, unresolved V genes explain less than half of these, and the others have no known cause. The V and J calls and clone size were taken over from that table, and D and trimming were inferred from the DNA. Counted in this sample were roughly 110,000 clones; approximately 84% of them appeared once. The ten top clones hold about 4.2% of the sample.

Details on this clone: Its antigen remains unidentified. No base quality values were provided; no much bigger clone lies one nucleotide off.

The CDR3, cysteine through phenylalanine, is 13 amino acids long. The entry retains the CDR3 DNA only, 39 bases that are in frame from base 1. The trim is 3 bases for V and 5 bases for J, with a gap of 10 bases between the germline ends. The sequencing sample was made of peripheral blood. The chain joins TRBV12-3 or TRBV12-4 to TRBJ1-1, with the D gene not confidently named. This clonotype was sampled from a human donor in a cohort sampled during active COVID-19. This receptor has the CDR3 CASSFAGITEAFF. Read as DNA, the sequence is TGTGCCAGCAGTTTCGCGGGAATAACTGAAGCTTTCTTT.